The T cell receptor (beta chain) described here comes from a study of T cell changes during pregnancy in multiple sclerosis. Only in-frame clones appear in the TCRdb table, and some are missing; sequencing was by immunoSEQ multiplex PCR. The table has roughly 80,000 clones, just over 90% seen once; the top ten hold more than 2%. The CDR3 has 16 residues. V lost 0 bases to trimming and J lost 4 bases; unmatched junction nucleotides: 6. Germline lookup yields CDR1 MRHNA and CDR2 SNTAGT. The TCR comes from a female donor with multiple sclerosis, enrolled in a pregnancy study. The source was peripheral blood, collected in the second trimester of pregnancy. This rearrangement joins TRBV6-4 to TRBJ1-3; 7 bases agree with TRBD1. The CDR3 region has the DNA TGTGCCAGCAGTGACTCGCGAGGGACAGCCGGAAACACCATATATTTT. It specifies CASSDSRGTAGNTIYF.